One and the same sample provided the 13 T cell receptor beta chains below, sequenced in a study of neurological immune-mediated disorders. TCRdb itself ran the 5' RACE reads through MiXCR, one entry per CDR3 protein. The table has roughly 50,000 distinct CDR3 sequences, around 4.5% seen once. The sequenced material came from PBMCs. The receptors originated from a woman aged 60-70 years with multiple sclerosis.

Many counts were recorded for this clonotype. V is TRBV7-2 and J is TRBJ2-1, with D tentatively TRBD2 (5 bases). Germline assignment: CDR1 SGHTA and CDR2 FQGNSA. The CDR3 covers 16 residues. Between the trimmed V and J ends, which lost 4 bases and 0 bases, there was a span of 13 bases. The CDR3 reads CASSWRRTRSYNEQFF. CDR3 DNA sequence: TGTGCCAGCAGCTGGCGGCGGACTCGCTCCTACAATGAGCAGTTCTTC.

This clonotype was picked up many times. The CDR3 protein is CASSRREGGELFF. The CDR3 DNA follows: TGCGCCAGCAGCCGACGAGAAGGCGGGGAGCTGTTTTTT. The rearrangement links TRBV4-1 to TRBJ2-2; D uncertain. The germline V gene has CDR1 MGHRA and CDR2 YSYEKL. CDR3 length equals 13 residues. Trimming shortened V by 4 bases and J by 7 bases, and 10 bases separated the two germline ends.

This clonotype showed up many times. In DNA form, the CDR3 reads TGCGCCAGCAGCGGGGGGACAGGGTCCCATGGCTACACCTTC. It encodes CASSGGTGSHGYTF. The V call is TRBV5-1, the J call TRBJ1-2; 9 bases agree with TRBD1. Germline-derived CDR1 and CDR2 are SGHRS and YFSETQ. With V trimmed by 4 bases and J by 6 bases, 7 bases remained unmatched. This CDR3 has 14 amino acids.

This clonotype was counted many times. The V call is TRBV29-1, the J call TRBJ2-3; D unresolved. Germline CDR1 and CDR2: SQVTM and ANQGSEA. The CDR3 loop spans 15 amino acids. The germline V and J ends were trimmed by 6 bases and 4 bases, with 20 bases remaining between them. CDR3 amino acids: CSVRSELFGSDTQYF. The DNA for the CDR3 is TGCAGCGTCCGATCTGAGCTTTTCGGGTCAGATACGCAGTATTTT.

This clonotype was seen many times. The chain uses TRBV10-3 and TRBJ2-5; no clear D gene. Trimming removed 0 bases from V and 5 bases from J, with 4 bases in between. Looked up from germline, CDR1 is ENHRY and CDR2 is SYGVKD. The CDR3 extends over 12 amino acids. The CDR3 protein is CAISESVETQYF. The DNA of the CDR3 is TGTGCCATCAGTGAGTCAGTTGAGACCCAGTACTTC.

This clonotype occurred many times. CDR3 loop: CASSWQGVAGELFF. DNA of the CDR3: TGTGCCAGCAGTTGGCAAGGGGTCGCCGGGGAGCTGTTTTTT. V gene TRBV12-3 or TRBV12-4 combines with J gene TRBJ2-2, with D tentatively TRBD1 (5 bases). The V end lost 4 bases, the J end lost 6 bases, and 12 bases lay between the germline ends. The CDR3 is made up of 14 amino acids.

This clonotype was counted at least ten times. CDR3 residues: CASSLEGAQHTEAFF. As DNA, the CDR3 is TGTGCCAGCAGCTTAGAGGGGGCGCAACACACTGAAGCTTTCTTT. The chain recombines TRBV7-9 with TRBJ1-1; 7 nucleotides align to TRBD1. This CDR3 has 15 residues. CDR1 SEHNR and CDR2 FQNEAQ come from the germline V gene (reference sequence). J gave up 3 bases and V 1 base, and 5 bases lay outside the gene matches.

This clonotype has at least ten counts. The chain uses TRBV4-1 and TRBJ1-2, with a possible D match to TRBD1 (6 bases). This CDR3 region has 15 residues. Germline CDR1 MGHRA, CDR2 YSYEKL. The V gene lost 1 base and the J gene lost 0 bases, with 9 bases spanning the gap. The CDR3 DNA sequence: TGCGCCAGCAGCCAAGGGACAGCTTCTAACTATGGCTACACCTTC. This sequence encodes CASSQGTASNYGYTF.

The genes are TRBV30 and TRBJ2-1; TRBD2 aligns across 10 bases. CDR3 length: 14 amino acids. The V gene end was trimmed by 3 bases and the J gene end by 5 bases; junction bases not matched to a gene: 4. CDR1 GTSNPN and CDR2 SVGIG come from the germline V gene (reference sequence). The CDR3: CAWRLAGGNNEQFF. CDR3 DNA: TGTGCCTGGAGATTAGCGGGGGGAAACAATGAGCAGTTCTTC.

This clonotype was recorded at least ten times. This chain uses TRBV4-3 with TRBJ2-4, with D tentatively TRBD2 (5 bases). Trimming took off 0 bases at V and 8 bases at J, with 14 bases between the two ends. Germline assignment: CDR1 LGHNA and CDR2 YSLEER. The CDR3 sequence is 15 residues long. CDR3 residues: CASSQDLGSRDIQYF. CDR3 bases: TGCGCCAGCAGCCAAGATTTGGGGTCGAGGGACATTCAGTACTTC.

The rearrangement links TRBV5-1 to TRBJ2-1; 7 bases are a match to TRBD2. V lost 1 base and J lost 5; bases outside the gene matches: 6. Germline CDR1 reads SGHRS; CDR2 reads YFSETQ. This CDR3 is 15 amino acids long. This CDR3 reads CASSLLGGGNNEQFF. The CDR3 DNA sequence: TGCGCCAGCAGCTTGCTTGGGGGAGGGAACAATGAGCAGTTCTTC.

In this sample, this clonotype turned up many times. V usage is TRBV10-3 and J usage is TRBJ2-7, with D perhaps TRBD1 or TRBD2 (6 bases each). This CDR3 has 15 residues. Germline V gene sequence: CDR1 ENHRY, CDR2 SYGVKD. V gave up 6 bases and J gave up 4 bases, with 19 bases separating them. DNA for the CDR3: TGTGCCATCAGGAAGGGGGGCCAGGGAATTTACGAGCAGTACTTC. This sequence encodes CAIRKGGQGIYEQYF.

This clonotype came up many times. The genes are TRBV27 and TRBJ1-1; possible D gene TRBD1, 6 bases. This CDR3 has 14 amino acids. The ends were cut back, 10 bases at V and 1 base at J, with 16 bases in the middle. The germline gives CDR1 MNHEY, CDR2 SMNVEV (reference sequence). The CDR3 is CATRGGLANTEAFF. CDR3 sequence (DNA): TGTGCCACCCGCGGGGGGCTCGCGAACACTGAAGCTTTCTTT.